These 13 T cell receptor beta chains share one sample of origin, sequenced in a study of blood T cells in healthy people across ages. Through a sample-barcoded 5' primer and a J-beta primer mix, a second PCR was run for roughly 6 to 11 cycles. TCRdb processed the 5' RACE reads anew with MiXCR; each CDR3 protein has one entry. The sample consists of 1.5 million to 2 million distinct CDR3 sequences, roughly 50% of them appearing once. The sequenced material came from blood. Every receptor here comes from a woman aged 40 to 49 in good health.

The chain links TRBV11-2 to TRBJ2-7; possible D gene TRBD1, 5 bases. From germline, CDR1 is SGHAT and CDR2 FQNNGV. The CDR3 loop spans 15 amino acids. V lost 0 bases and J 4 bases, leaving 13 bases between the germline ends. CDR3 nucleotides: TGTGCCAGCAGCTTAGATGTACAGGCCTTTTACGAGCAGTACTTC. This translates into CASSLDVQAFYEQYF. Complete variable domain (other parts from reference TRBV11-2 and TRBJ2-7): EAGVAQSPRYKIIEKRQSVAFWCNPISGHATLYWYQQILGQGPKLLIQFQNNGVVDDSQLPKDRFSAERLKGVDSTLKIQPAKLEDSAVYLCASSLDVQAFYEQYFGPGTRLTVT.

This sequence joins TRBV15 and TRBJ2-1; D might be TRBD2 (6 bases). The CDR3 sequence is 16 residues long. Germline assignment: CDR1 LNHNV and CDR2 YYDKDF (reference sequence). V was clipped by 1 base and J by 4 bases, with 14 bases between them. CDR3 sequence reads: CATSRAGGNPYNEQFF. DNA for the CDR3: TGTGCCACCAGCAGAGCCGGCGGGAATCCGTACAATGAGCAGTTCTTC. Full variable domain (remainder filled in from reference TRBV15 and TRBJ2-1): DAMVIQNPRYQVTQFGKPVTLSCSQTLNHNVMYWYQQKSSQAPKLLFHYYDKDFNNEADTPDNFQSRRPNTSFCFLDIRSPGLGDTAMYLCATSRAGGNPYNEQFFGPGTRLTVL.

The chain uses TRBV20-1 and TRBJ2-7; 7 positions agree with TRBD1. Losses at the gene ends were 6 bases for V and 2 bases for J; bases not matched to a gene: 13. Looked up from germline, CDR1 is DFQATT and CDR2 is SNEGSKA (reference sequence). The CDR3 sequence is 15 residues long. The DNA for the CDR3 is TGCAGTGCCGCCGACTCCGGGACAGCTACCTACGAGCAGTACTTC. Its translation: CSAADSGTATYEQYF.

This clonotype has a handful of counts. V is TRBV7-8 and J is TRBJ2-5, with D unresolved. The germline gives CDR1 SGHVS, CDR2 FQNEAQ. The CDR3 covers 14 residues. Trimming left V 6 bases short and J 2 bases short, with 13 bases between. CDR3 bases: TGTGCCAGCAGGCCCAATTTCCTTCAAGAGACCCAGTACTTC. It codes for CASRPNFLQETQYF.

The chain combines TRBV4-3 with TRBJ2-7; 8 bases line up with TRBD2. From germline, CDR1 is LGHNA and CDR2 YSLEER. The CDR3 totals 16 residues. V was clipped by 2 bases and J by 6 bases; unmatched bases: 12. The CDR3 sequence is CASSQPQAGGAGEQYF. The CDR3 DNA sequence: TGCGCCAGCAGCCAACCACAGGCGGGGGGCGCCGGCGAGCAGTACTTC.

The J gene is TRBJ1-2, the V gene TRBV7-9, with D uncertain. The CDR3 length is 13 residues. The V gene's germline CDR1 is SEHNR and CDR2 FQNEAQ (reference sequence). V was trimmed by 7 bases and J by 3 bases, leaving 12 bases between them. The DNA of the CDR3 is TGTGCCAGCACCCAATCGTCCTACTATGGCTACACCTTC. It is translated as CASTQSSYYGYTF.

This clonotype is a singleton in its sample. The chain combines TRBV9 with TRBJ1-1, with TRBD1 matching 7 bases. Germline V gene sequence: CDR1 SGDLS, CDR2 YYNGEE. The junction had 8 bases not matched to a gene; V was cut back by 6 bases and J by 0 bases. There are 15 residues in the CDR3. CDR3 protein: CASTAGQQLNTEAFF. The CDR3 DNA is TGTGCCAGCACAGCGGGACAGCAGCTGAACACTGAAGCTTTCTTT.

In this sample, this clonotype turned up once. The V gene is TRBV6-5, the J gene TRBJ1-5; D is undetermined. This CDR3 has 14 residues. CDR1 is MNHEY and CDR2 is SVGAGI in the germline V gene. V was shortened by 6 bases and J by 1 base, with 10 bases between the two germline ends. The CDR3 is CASRNDGSNQPQHF. The CDR3 DNA sequence: TGTGCCAGCAGGAACGATGGCAGCAATCAGCCCCAGCATTTT.

This sequence joins TRBV7-9 and TRBJ2-5, with D possibly matching TRBD1 (6 bases). The V gene lost 5 bases and the J gene lost 4 bases, with 11 bases spanning the gap. The CDR3 has 13 amino acids. Germline lookup yields CDR1 SEHNR and CDR2 FQNEAQ (reference sequence). The CDR3 reads CASSHRVTETQYF. The CDR3 region has the DNA TGTGCCAGCAGCCACAGGGTGACAGAGACCCAGTACTTC. The full variable domain, its missing parts supplied by reference TRBV7-9 and TRBJ2-5, is DTGVSQNPRHKITKRGQNVTFRCDPISEHNRLYWYRQTLGQGPEFLTYFQNEAQLEKSRLLSDRFSAERPKGSFSTLEIQRTEQGDSAMYLCASSHRVTETQYFGPGTRLLVL.

This clonotype was picked up a small number of times. V and J are TRBV20-1 and TRBJ2-7; D may match TRBD1 or TRBD2 (5 bases each). CDR3 length equals 14 residues. Per germline, CDR1 DFQATT and CDR2 SNEGSKA (reference sequence). V was pared by 6 bases and J by 3 bases, with 18 bases between. The DNA of the CDR3 is TGCAGTGCGGAAGGGACCGCTGGCATCTACGAGCAGTACTTC. As protein: CSAEGTAGIYEQYF.

The rearrangement joins TRBV4-1 to TRBJ2-5; 10 bases are shared with TRBD2. V lost 1 base to trimming and J lost 3 bases; unmatched junction nucleotides: 5. The CDR3 has 16 residues. Germline CDR1 reads MGHRA; CDR2 reads YSYEKL. DNA of the CDR3: TGCGCCAGCAGCCAAGGGATAGCGGGGGGCGAAGAGACCCAGTACTTC. This codes for CASSQGIAGGEETQYF.

The chain couples TRBV27 to TRBJ2-1; TRBD2 matches 8 bases. CDR1 is MNHEY, CDR2 SMNVEV, per germline (reference sequence). Losses at the gene ends were 4 bases for V and 13 bases for J; bases not matched to a gene: 18. The CDR3 sequence is 16 residues long. The CDR3 protein is CASSSLGGGKTETQFF. CDR3 DNA sequence: TGTGCCAGCAGTTCCCTTGGCGGGGGGAAGACTGAGACCCAGTTCTTC.

The chain joins TRBV5-1 to TRBJ2-1; D is unresolved. The CDR3 contains 13 residues. Trimming pared 3 bases from V and 4 bases from J, leaving 8 bases between. Germline V gives CDR1 SGHRS, CDR2 YFSETQ. The CDR3 loop reads CASSCAGYNEQFF. In nucleotides, the CDR3 is TGCGCCAGCAGCTGCGCAGGATACAATGAGCAGTTCTTC. The variable domain in full, with the rest retrieved from reference TRBV5-1 and TRBJ2-1, is KAGVTQTPRYLIKTRGQQVTLSCSPISGHRSVSWYQQTPGQGLQFLFEYFSETQRNKGNFPGRFSGRQFSNSRSEMNVSTLELGDSALYLCASSCAGYNEQFFGPGTRLTVL.